This T cell receptor (beta chain) came from a study of blood T cell repertoires in COVID-19. Study background: Two negative PCRs, clearance, or symptom resolution were required of recovered Cohort 3 donors.

Deletions cut 5 bases from V and 6 bases from J, with 11 bases between. The germline V gene encodes CDR1 SEHNR and CDR2 FQNEAQ (reference sequence). This CDR3 contains 13 residues. TCRdb keeps only in-frame clones here, not all; method: immunoSEQ multiplex PCR. The data show fewer than 250,000 clones, roughly 87% seen once. The genes are TRBV7-9 and TRBJ1-5; D unclear. The sequencing input was PBMCs or T cells enriched from blood (not recorded which). This TCR was recovered from a young man in a cohort exposed to, infected with or recovered from COVID-19 (not recorded which). CDR3 residues: CASSPSGAQPQHF. DNA of the CDR3: TGTGCCAGCAGCCCGAGTGGAGCTCAGCCCCAGCATTTT.